A selection of T cell receptor beta chains follows, all from one sample in a study of human CD8 memory T cell subsets. With the 5' RACE reads reprocessed, TCRdb shows one record per CDR3 protein and no DNA. The sample has fewer than 20,000 distinct CDR3 sequences. Sequences were obtained from CD8+ T cells from PBMCs. These receptor sequences come from a human donor in good health. CDR3s include the opening cysteine and the closing phenylalanine or tryptophan. Not every row has a clone size; where given, it reads once, few, many or a size class.

j_call v_call clone_size cdr3_aa
TRBJ1-2 TRBV27 . CASRNTGHYGYTF
TRBJ2-7 TRBV10-1 . CASSESLGHEQYF
TRBJ2-5 TRBV5-5 . CASSAPRAAGEETQYF
TRBJ2-7 TRBV20-1 . CSARDFRGPSYEQYF
TRBJ1-4 TRBV7-9 . CASSMYGQATNEKLFF
TRBJ2-5 TRBV29-1 . CSVVPRGRETQYF
TRBJ2-7 TRBV20-1 . CSAPGLAFYEQYF
TRBJ1-2 TRBV29-1 medium-sized CSALGRGQGGYTF
TRBJ2-7 TRBV7-8 . CASSLGPSGAYEQYF
TRBJ2-1 TRBV5-1 . CASSETAKGSYNEQFF
TRBJ2-4 TRBV4-1 . CASSQDRQYVNIQYF
TRBJ2-1 TRBV4-3 . CASSQDTEAYNEQFF
TRBJ2-1 TRBV5-1 . CASSLEPGLADYNEQFF
TRBJ1-2 TRBV12-3/TRBV12-4 . CASSLITGPNYGYTF
TRBJ2-7 TRBV28 . CASSLGVTAISYEQYF
TRBJ2-7 TRBV29-1 . CSVEGTPFSYEQYF
TRBJ1-5 TRBV28 . CASGDDRVSNQPQHF
TRBJ2-3 TRBV7-9 . CASSSTDPGTGGPDTQYF
TRBJ1-5 TRBV19 . CASSIGARPQHF
TRBJ2-7 TRBV2 . CASRYQGGSSYEQYF
TRBJ1-2 TRBV7-6 . CASSPTLDSRYGYTF
TRBJ2-7 TRBV12-3/TRBV12-4 medium-sized CASSPQGSSYEQYF
TRBJ2-1 TRBV4-1 . CASSQHPGTSGDYNEQFF
TRBJ2-2 TRBV5-4 . CASREKGQAGELFF
TRBJ2-5 TRBV7-9 . CASSYMVSTETQYF
TRBJ2-1 TRBV7-8 . CASSLAEDRGINEQFF
TRBJ2-7 TRBV11-2 . CASSLTGGAYEQYF
TRBJ1-1 TRBV6-2/TRBV6-3 . CASSYPPEAFF
TRBJ1-1 TRBV18 medium-sized CASSPETEAFF
TRBJ1-1 TRBV20-1 medium-sized CSARDLWGADTEAFF
TRBJ2-7 TRBV4-2 . CASSQGSRYEQYF
TRBJ2-2 TRBV7-7 . CASSPGPGELFF
TRBJ2-1 TRBV20-1 . CSARDLGTSGNEQFF
TRBJ2-2 TRBV5-6 medium-sized CASSWGDLTGELFF
TRBJ1-1 TRBV4-2 . CASSPGQFDTEAFF
TRBJ2-2 TRBV29-1 . CSVEDPYTGELFF
TRBJ2-1 TRBV29-1 . CSVEGTQTSGRYNEQFF
TRBJ2-3 TRBV27 . CASSPRLGGGTDTQYF
TRBJ2-3 TRBV28 . CASSFDSTDTQYF
TRBJ2-3 TRBV24-1 . CATSDVAEVFADTQYF
TRBJ2-3 TRBV5-5 . CASSLVPNTDTQYF
TRBJ2-7 TRBV4-3 . CASSQDPGPSYEQYF
TRBJ2-7 TRBV5-1 . CASSLGQSASYEQYF
TRBJ2-1 TRBV2 . CASSASRGGDYEQFF
TRBJ2-7 TRBV4-3 . CASSQGKQGYEQYF
TRBJ2-4 TRBV5-6 . CASSLWTENIQYF
TRBJ1-5 TRBV28 . CASSSTESNNQPQHF
TRBJ1-1 TRBV7-9 . CASRIGGNTEAFF
TRBJ1-1 TRBV7-6 . CASSQGASTEAFF